The rows below give T cell receptor beta chains drawn from one sample of a study of T cells in Graves' hyperthyroidism and ophthalmopathy. TCRdb reanalysed the multiplex PCR reads using MiXCR and keeps one entry per CDR3 protein. The sample has approximately 740,000 distinct CDR3 sequences, 14% seen once. The sequenced material came from blood. These receptors all stem from a woman aged 18-29 years with Graves' hyperthyroidism. Both conserved end residues are part of each CDR3. D genes are given only for firm matches. Clone size is given for some rows only: seen once, a few or many times, or a class if the clone is expanded.

j_gene | v_gene | d_gene | abundance | CDR3nt | CDR3aa
TRBJ1-4 | TRBV5-6 | TRBD1 | many | TGTGCCAGCAGCTTACAGGGGGCTCGAGAAAAACTGTTTTTT | CASSLQGAREKLFF
TRBJ1-5 | TRBV5-1 | TRBD1 | many | TGCGCCAGCAGCCGCGGACAGGGCGGGCCCCAGCATTTT | CASSRGQGGPQHF
TRBJ2-7 | TRBV11-2 | TRBD1 | NA | TGTGCCAGCAGCTTCGGGACAGGGGTTCCCTACGAGCAGTACTTC | CASSFGTGVPYEQYF
TRBJ2-7 | TRBV29-1 | TRBD1 | many | TGCAGCGTTGTCGGGACAGGGACCTACGAGCAGTACTTC | CSVVGTGTYEQYF
TRBJ1-5 | TRBV11-2 | TRBD1 | NA | TGTGCCAGCAGCTTAGGGACAGGGAAGGGCAATCAGCCCCAGCATTTT | CASSLGTGKGNQPQHF
TRBJ2-7 | TRBV7-9 | TRBD2 | NA | TGTGCCAGCAGCCAAGGGACTAGCGGGAGCGACGAGCAGTACTTC | CASSQGTSGSDEQYF
TRBJ1-5 | TRBV7-2 | NA | NA | TGTGCCAGCAGCTTATCCTCAAACCCCAATCAGCCCCAGCATTTT | CASSLSSNPNQPQHF
TRBJ2-1 | TRBV12-5 | NA | few | TGTGCTAGTGGTTTGCAGGGGCACAATGAGCAGTTCTTC | CASGLQGHNEQFF
TRBJ2-7 | TRBV20-1 | NA | many | TGCAGTGCTAGAGATCGGCGGGACTCCTACGAGCAGTACTTC | CSARDRRDSYEQYF
TRBJ2-3 | TRBV28 | TRBD2 | NA | TGTGCCAGCAGTTCCCCTAGCGGGAGGGGCACAGATACGCAGTATTTT | CASSSPSGRGTDTQYF
TRBJ2-1 | TRBV2 | TRBD1 | many | TGTGCCAGCGAAACAGGGGTTTTGGTCAATGAGCAGTTCTTC | CASETGVLVNEQFF
TRBJ2-5 | TRBV7-9 | TRBD2 | few | TGTGCCAGCAGCTCCTGGGTAGCGGGAGTTGCGGAGACCCAGTACTTC | CASSSWVAGVAETQYF
TRBJ2-1 | TRBV30 | TRBD2 | many | TGTGCCTGGAGTTTAGTTAGCGGGAGGGCCGGTGAGCAGTTCTTC | CAWSLVSGRAGEQFF
TRBJ2-5 | TRBV7-8 | TRBD2 | NA | TGTGCCAGCAGCTCGTATAGCGGGGGAGAGACCCAGTACTTC | CASSSYSGGETQYF
TRBJ1-3 | TRBV9 | NA | NA | TGTGCCAGCAGCGTACACAACTCTGGAAACACCATATATTTT | CASSVHNSGNTIYF
TRBJ2-3 | TRBV11-2 | NA | NA | TGTGCCAGCAGCTTGGAACCGGGACTTTACACAGATACGCAGTATTTT | CASSLEPGLYTDTQYF
TRBJ1-6 | TRBV6-9 | TRBD1 | NA | TGTGCCAGCAGTTCCCGAGGGGGCGGGGGTTCACCCCTCCACTTT | CASSSRGGGGSPLHF
TRBJ1-1 | TRBV7-9 | NA | NA | TGTGCCAGCAGCTCCGGGAAACAGGGTAGGGAAGCTTTCTTT | CASSSGKQGREAFF
TRBJ2-7 | TRBV18 | TRBD1 | NA | TGTGCCAGCTCACCACCCGACAGGGTTGGGCACGAGCAGTACTTC | CASSPPDRVGHEQYF
TRBJ1-2 | TRBV2 | NA | once | TGTGCCAGCATCTTTCAGGACAGAGACTATGGCTACACCTTC | CASIFQDRDYGYTF
TRBJ2-7 | TRBV4-3 | NA | many | TGCGCCAGCAGCCAAGATCGGCTGAGACACTCCTACGAGCAGTACTTC | CASSQDRLRHSYEQYF
TRBJ2-7 | TRBV30 | TRBD1 | many | TGTGCCTGGACGAAAGGGACAGTCCCCTACGAGCAGTACTTC | CAWTKGTVPYEQYF
TRBJ2-7 | TRBV28 | TRBD1 | few | TGTGCCAGCAGTTTACTCATTCGCCCGGACAGGAGCTCCTACGAGCAGTACTTC | CASSLLIRPDRSSYEQYF
TRBJ2-2 | TRBV6-2/TRBV6-3 | NA | NA | TGTGCCAGCGGCACCCTCCGGACCGGGGAGCTGTTTTTT | CASGTLRTGELFF
TRBJ2-5 | TRBV19 | NA | NA | TGTGCCAGTATTGTGAACATCGAGGAGACCCAGTACTTC | CASIVNIEETQYF
TRBJ2-1 | TRBV7-3 | NA | NA | TGTGCCAGCAGTCCCAGTGAGATCTCCTACAATGAGCAGTTCTTC | CASSPSEISYNEQFF
TRBJ1-2 | TRBV12-3/TRBV12-4 | NA | many | TGTGCCAGCAGGTGGATGGCTAACTATGGCTACACCTTC | CASRWMANYGYTF
TRBJ2-3 | TRBV7-9 | TRBD2 | many | TGTGCCAGCAGCCCAGTACTAGCGGGGAAATACGGGGGCACAGATACGCAGTATTTT | CASSPVLAGKYGGTDTQYF
TRBJ2-3 | TRBV5-1 | NA | few | TGCGCCAGCATAAGCGCAAGCGGCACAGATACGCAGTATTTT | CASISASGTDTQYF
TRBJ2-3 | TRBV20-1 | TRBD2 | NA | TGCAGTGCTAGAGATGAGTTGATGCACCGGGAGGTTCTCACAGATACGCAGTATTTT | CSARDELMHREVLTDTQYF
TRBJ2-7 | TRBV11-2 | TRBD2 | NA | TGTGCCAGCAGCCCCGTTCCCGGGGGGGCGGGCTACGAGCAGTACTTC | CASSPVPGGAGYEQYF
TRBJ1-2 | TRBV19 | NA | many | TGTGCCAGTAGTATTCAGTCAGGAGAAGGCGGCTACACCTTC | CASSIQSGEGGYTF
TRBJ1-1 | TRBV7-9 | NA | many | TGTGCCAGCAGCTTAGGGCCGAGACAGTCGTCACCTTTCTTT | CASSLGPRQSSPFF
TRBJ2-1 | TRBV11-1 | NA | NA | TGTGCCAGCGGCCGAAGGGGGGACACGTACAATGAGCAGTTCTTC | CASGRRGDTYNEQFF
TRBJ2-1 | TRBV30 | NA | many | TGTGCCTGGAGTCCTCTAGGACTGACGGGCGATGAGCAGTTCTTC | CAWSPLGLTGDEQFF
TRBJ2-7 | TRBV19 | NA | NA | TGTGCCAGTACCGCGGGGCCAGGGAAGACCTACGAGCAGTACTTC | CASTAGPGKTYEQYF
TRBJ2-7 | TRBV18 | TRBD1 | many | TGTGCCAGCTCACCGAAGGACAGGAGCGAGCAGTACTTC | CASSPKDRSEQYF
TRBJ1-2 | TRBV12-3/TRBV12-4 | NA | many | TGTGCCAGCACCACCGCCGGGGGGGGTCGAGGCTACACCTTC | CASTTAGGGRGYTF
TRBJ2-1 | TRBV6-2/TRBV6-3 | TRBD1 | few | TGTGCCAGCAGTTATATGAGGGACAGCTACAATGAGCAGTTCTTC | CASSYMRDSYNEQFF
TRBJ2-1 | TRBV14 | NA | NA | TGTGCCAGCGGGTTTGGCTCCTACGAGCAGTTCTTC | CASGFGSYEQFF
TRBJ2-7 | TRBV7-9 | NA | NA | TGTGCCAGCAGCTTACTGACCGCAACCTACGAGCAGTACTTC | CASSLLTATYEQYF
TRBJ1-1 | TRBV7-9 | NA | few | TGTGCCAGCAGCGGAACTAGAGGAGCTTTCTTT | CASSGTRGAFF
TRBJ1-1 | TRBV20-1 | NA | many | TGCAGTGCTACCCAGGGGTTGTGGACTGAAGCTTTCTTT | CSATQGLWTEAFF
TRBJ2-6 | TRBV5-1 | NA | few | TGCGCCAGCAGCTTGGAGGGGGAGGGCCTTTCTGGGGCCAACGTCCTGACTTTC | CASSLEGEGLSGANVLTF
TRBJ2-3 | TRBV6-2/TRBV6-3 | TRBD2 | NA | TGTGCCAGCAGTTACGGGCTAGCGGGAGGGCCTTCCCGGGCAGATACGCAGTATTTT | CASSYGLAGGPSRADTQYF
TRBJ2-1 | TRBV11-2 | NA | many | TGTGCCAGCAGCCTCGGGGGAGGCCTGTTCAATGAGCAGTTCTTC | CASSLGGGLFNEQFF
TRBJ1-1 | TRBV27 | NA | many | TGTGCCAGCCAGGGGATTATGACTGAAGCTTTCTTT | CASQGIMTEAFF
TRBJ2-4 | TRBV20-1 | NA | few | TGCAGTGCTAGAGATTTAAGGGGGGGCATTCAGTACTTC | CSARDLRGGIQYF
TRBJ1-3 | TRBV12-3/TRBV12-4 | TRBD1 | NA | TGTGCCAGCAGTTTATTTCCCGGGACAGGGAAGAACACCATATATTTT | CASSLFPGTGKNTIYF
TRBJ1-5 | TRBV3-1 | NA | few | TGTGCCAGCAGCCACCAGGGACCGGGCAATCAGCCCCAGCATTTT | CASSHQGPGNQPQHF
TRBJ1-4 | TRBV29-1 | NA | many | TGCAGCGTTGCGGACAGTTCAACTAATGAAAAACTGTTTTTT | CSVADSSTNEKLFF
TRBJ2-3 | TRBV12-3/TRBV12-4 | NA | many | TGTGCCAGCAGTCCGTTTGATACGCAGTATTTT | CASSPFDTQYF
TRBJ2-7 | TRBV12-3/TRBV12-4 | TRBD1 | NA | TGTGCCAGCAGCAAAAGGACAGGGCAAAGCTCCTACGAGCAGTACTTC | CASSKRTGQSSYEQYF
TRBJ2-7 | TRBV6-2/TRBV6-3 | TRBD1 | NA | TGTGCCAGCAGTTCTAGGGACAGTAGCGAGCAGTACTTC | CASSSRDSSEQYF
TRBJ2-1 | TRBV14 | NA | NA | TGTGCCAGCAGCCACCCCGTTGGCTGGGGAAATGAGCAGTTCTTC | CASSHPVGWGNEQFF